These T cell receptor beta chains were read from a single sample in a study of shared clonotypes between healthy human individuals. Assay used: immunoSEQ multiplex PCR; TCRdb lists only in-frame clones, some missing. The data show 850,000 to 1,100,000 clones, approximately 75% seen once. What was sequenced was memory CD4+ T cells from PBMCs. These receptors were collected from a man aged 18 to 30 in good health. Some clones in this sample may be carry-over from other donors' samples. The CDR3 runs from the conserved cysteine through the conserved F or W. Fields, in order: CDR3 DNA, CDR3 protein, V gene, J gene, D gene, CDR3 length, clone size. D genes are given only for firm matches. Some rows have no size entry. The others give once, few or many, or a class for an expanded clone.

CDR3nt: TGTGCCAGCAGCCCCGGGACAGGTTTTAATCAGCCCCAGCATTTT; CDR3aa: CASSPGTGFNQPQHF; v_gene: TRBV6-5; j_gene: TRBJ1-5; d_gene: TRBD1; len: 15; abundance: once
CDR3nt: TGTGCCAGCAGGGAAGGGAGGGGGGTTAGCAATCAGCCCCAGCATTTT; CDR3aa: CASREGRGVSNQPQHF; v_gene: TRBV2; j_gene: TRBJ1-5; d_gene: .; len: 16; abundance: .
CDR3nt: TGTGCCAGCAGTACCCCAGGGACAGGGAAGGAGACCCAGTACTTC; CDR3aa: CASSTPGTGKETQYF; v_gene: TRBV27; j_gene: TRBJ2-5; d_gene: TRBD1; len: 15; abundance: .
CDR3nt: TGCGCCAGCAGCGCTGGACTCTCGTTTGGAAACACCATATATTTT; CDR3aa: CASSAGLSFGNTIYF; v_gene: TRBV5-1; j_gene: TRBJ1-3; d_gene: .; len: 15; abundance: .
CDR3nt: TGTGCCAGCAGACGCGGACAGGGTGTCACCGGGGAGCTGTTTTTT; CDR3aa: CASRRGQGVTGELFF; v_gene: TRBV27; j_gene: TRBJ2-2; d_gene: TRBD1; len: 15; abundance: .
CDR3nt: TGTGCCAGCAACCCCGGGGCAGCGCGAGTCTACGAGCAGTACTTC; CDR3aa: CASNPGAARVYEQYF; v_gene: TRBV28; j_gene: TRBJ2-7; d_gene: .; len: 15; abundance: .
CDR3nt: TGTGCCAGCAGGGAGGTCACCAATCAGCCCCAGCATTTT; CDR3aa: CASREVTNQPQHF; v_gene: TRBV6-1; j_gene: TRBJ1-5; d_gene: .; len: 13; abundance: .
CDR3nt: TGTGCCTCCCAGTTATCGACTAGCGGGAGTAAGGGGTTCTTC; CDR3aa: CASQLSTSGSKGFF; v_gene: TRBV28; j_gene: TRBJ2-1; d_gene: TRBD2; len: 14; abundance: many
CDR3nt: TGTGCCAGCAGGGAGTCGATCCTAGGTGGGGGGAACACTGAAGCTTTCTTT; CDR3aa: CASRESILGGGNTEAFF; v_gene: TRBV7-2; j_gene: TRBJ1-1; d_gene: .; len: 17; abundance: .
CDR3nt: TGTGCCAGCAGCTTGTTGACTTCTACGGGGCCCCAGCATTTT; CDR3aa: CASSLLTSTGPQHF; v_gene: TRBV5-5; j_gene: TRBJ1-5; d_gene: .; len: 14; abundance: .
CDR3nt: TGTGCCAGCAGTTTCTTTCGGAATCATCAGCCCCAGCATTTT; CDR3aa: CASSFFRNHQPQHF; v_gene: TRBV28; j_gene: TRBJ1-5; d_gene: .; len: 14; abundance: .